The rows below give T cell receptor beta chains drawn from one sample of a study of blood T cell repertoires in COVID-19. Measured with immunoSEQ multiplex PCR; TCRdb has only the in-frame clones, and not every one. Here the sample spans around 190,000 clones, approximately 80% being singletons. What was sequenced was peripheral blood. Every receptor here comes from a woman in her 50s with active or convalescent COVID-19. CDR3s leave out the opening cysteine and the closing phenylalanine or tryptophan. The order of the fields is V gene, CDR3 protein.

V: TRBV19
CDR3: ASSILDLKVPLH

V: TRBV28
CDR3: ASSLHRGQPQH

V: TRBV28
CDR3: ASRTLGLTGELF

V: TRBV30
CDR3: ACTGTSGSETQY

V: TRBV6-1
CDR3: ASTLGQGGFYGYT

V: TRBV30
CDR3: AWRELAGANNEQY

V: TRBV6-2/TRBV6-3
CDR3: ASSYLRTQETQY

V: TRBV7-3
CDR3: ASSQAGGYEQY

V: TRBV15
CDR3: ATTRIGVSGNTIY

V: TRBV4-1
CDR3: ASSQDQGDRGTEIAF

V: TRBV7-2
CDR3: ASSRGGAANAEKLF

V: TRBV4-2
CDR3: ASSQDAGSHQPQH

V: TRBV28
CDR3: ASSTTGVRGNTIY